The 19 T cell receptor beta chains below all came from one sample that was sequenced in a study of CD8+ T cells in alopecia areata. Once RNA had been extracted, it was reverse transcribed into cDNA to act as the sequencing template. Measured with immunoSEQ multiplex PCR; TCRdb has only the in-frame clones, and not every one. Among 140,000 to 150,000 clones listed, approximately 49% were seen once. This specimen was CD4+ T cells sorted from blood, taken at week 0. The source is a human donor with alopecia areata.

The chain joins TRBV7-2 to TRBJ2-5; tentative D call: TRBD2 (5 bases). The CDR3 runs 15 residues. Looked up from germline, CDR1 is SGHTA and CDR2 is FQGNSA. Trimming removed 1 base from V and 4 bases from J, with 13 bases in between. DNA for the CDR3: TGTGCCAGCAGCTTAGTTGCACTAGTCACAGAGACCCAGTACTTC. Translation gives CASSLVALVTETQYF.

V is TRBV7-2 and J is TRBJ2-7, with 13 bases matching TRBD2. This CDR3 has 15 amino acids. The J segment lost 0 bases and the V segment lost 6 bases, leaving 2 bases of the junction unmatched. CDR1 is SGHTA, CDR2 FQGNSA, per germline. The CDR3 loop reads CASRGTSGISYEQYF. CDR3 bases: TGTGCCAGCAGGGGGACTAGCGGGATCTCCTACGAGCAGTACTTC.

In its sample, this clone was seen a few times. The chain joins TRBV7-2 to TRBJ2-1; D may match TRBD1 or TRBD2 (5 bases each). V was trimmed by 0 bases and J by 2 bases, leaving 14 bases between them. The CDR3 runs to 17 residues. Germline CDR1 is SGHTA and CDR2 is FQGNSA. The CDR3 sequence: CASSLAPGTPTYNEQFF. CDR3 nucleotides: TGTGCCAGCAGCTTAGCGCCGGGGACCCCCACCTACAATGAGCAGTTCTTC.

This clone was seen more than once but under ten times. This chain connects TRBV10-3 to TRBJ1-1, with D possibly matching TRBD1 (5 bases). The V end was cut by 3 bases, the J end by 1 base, with 12 bases between. The CDR3 consists of 15 residues. In germline, CDR1 is ENHRY, CDR2 SYGVKD. In DNA form, the CDR3 reads TGTGCCATCAGTGACCCTGGGACGGCGAACACTGAAGCTTTCTTT. Amino acids: CAISDPGTANTEAFF.

This clone appeared once. CDR3 protein: CASSQPTGEETQYF. CDR3 in DNA: TGCGCCAGCAGCCAACCGACAGGGGAAGAGACCCAGTACTTC. V usage is TRBV4-1 and J usage is TRBJ2-5; 8 bases map to TRBD1. The CDR3 length is 14 residues. Germline values: CDR1 MGHRA, CDR2 YSYEKL. Losses at the gene ends were 2 bases for V and 3 bases for J; bases not matched to a gene: 2.

This chain uses TRBV2 with TRBJ2-7, with D hard to call. The CDR3 contains 11 residues. Germline lookup yields CDR1 SNHLY and CDR2 FYNNEI. Trimming shortened V by 3 bases and J by 3 bases, and 3 bases separated the two germline ends. CDR3 DNA: TGTGCCAGCAGTGACCGCTACGAGCAGTACTTC. It yields the protein CASSDRYEQYF.

The genes are TRBV11-2 and TRBJ2-2, with TRBD2 identical over 12 bases. V shed 6 bases, J shed 5 bases, and the junction held 4 bases outside the gene matches. Germline loops: CDR1 SGHAT, CDR2 FQNNGV. The CDR3 consists of 15 residues. CDR3 protein: CASRGLAGTTGELFF. CDR3 in DNA: TGTGCCAGCAGAGGACTAGCGGGAACTACCGGGGAGCTGTTTTTT. The full variable domain, in which reference TRBV11-2 and TRBJ2-2 provide the parts outside the CDR3, is EAGVAQSPRYKIIEKRQSVAFWCNPISGHATLYWYQQILGQGPKLLIQFQNNGVVDDSQLPKDRFSAERLKGVDSTLKIQPAKLEDSAVYLCASRGLAGTTGELFFGEGSRLTVL.

This clone was recorded a few times. CDR3: CSVRTGTGSYEQYF. In nucleotides, the CDR3 is TGCAGCGTTCGAACCGGGACAGGAAGCTACGAGCAGTACTTC. The rearrangement links TRBV29-1 to TRBJ2-7; 8 bases are shared with TRBD1. CDR1 and CDR2 (germline): SQVTM, ANQGSEA. The CDR3 is 14 residues long. Trimming at V came to 5 bases and at J to 3 bases, leaving 9 bases not matched to a gene.

This clone was counted between two and nine times. V and J are TRBV4-3 and TRBJ2-1; 10 bases match TRBD2. J gave up 8 bases and V 5 bases, and 3 bases lay outside the gene matches. The CDR3 has 13 amino acids. Germline V lookup: CDR1 LGHNA, CDR2 YSLEER. The CDR3 DNA is TGCGCCAGCAGCAAGAGCGGGAGGGATGAGCAGTTCTTC. This translates into CASSKSGRDEQFF.

J is TRBJ2-1 and V is TRBV7-8; D is unclear. The ends were cut back, 7 bases at V and 6 bases at J, with 13 bases in the middle. The CDR3 length is 13 residues. From germline, CDR1 is SGHVS and CDR2 FQNEAQ. For the CDR3, the DNA is TGTGCCAGCACCCAAGCTGGGGTCAATGAGCAGTTCTTC. Its protein is CASTQAGVNEQFF.

V gene TRBV7-2 combines with J gene TRBJ1-3; 7 bases are a match to TRBD1. The CDR3 loop spans 14 amino acids. Germline values: CDR1 SGHTA, CDR2 FQGNSA. V dropped 10 bases and J dropped 0; count of bases not matched to a gene: 6. In DNA, the CDR3 is TGTGCCACATCACAGGGGAACTCTGGAAACACCATATATTTT. Translation gives CATSQGNSGNTIYF.

The chain is built from TRBV29-1 and TRBJ1-1; 10 bases line up with TRBD1. J lost 5 bases, V lost 6 bases, and 3 bases had no gene match. Germline V CDR1 and CDR2: SQVTM, ANQGSEA. The CDR3 spans 12 residues. The CDR3 loop is CSVGQGDTEAFF. The CDR3 nucleotides are TGCAGCGTAGGACAGGGGGATACTGAAGCTTTCTTT.

The rearrangement uses TRBV4-2 and TRBJ2-5; 7 positions match TRBD1. The CDR3 runs 14 residues. Losses at the gene ends were 1 base for V and 5 bases for J; bases not matched to a gene: 4. From germline, CDR1 is LGHNA and CDR2 YNFKEQ. The CDR3, as DNA: TGTGCCAGCAGCCAAGGGGGGACAGCCGAGACCCAGTACTTC. It specifies CASSQGGTAETQYF.

The V gene is TRBV29-1, the J gene TRBJ2-4; D remains ambiguous. The germline V and J ends were trimmed by 3 bases and 16 bases, with 7 bases remaining between them. The CDR3 length is 8 residues. CDR1 SQVTM and CDR2 ANQGSEA come from the germline V gene. The CDR3 reads CSVDKVYF. For the CDR3, the DNA is TGCAGCGTTGATAAAGTCTACTTC.

CDR3 loop: CASSERTEAQPQHF. CDR3 DNA: TGTGCCAGCAGTGAAAGGACAGAGGCTCAGCCCCAGCATTTT. The chain uses TRBV2 and TRBJ1-5, with TRBD1 as a possible D gene (6 bases). V lost 2 bases to trimming and J lost 6 bases, with 11 bases between them. Germline-derived CDR1 and CDR2 are SNHLY and FYNNEI. CDR3 size: 14 residues.

The rearrangement links TRBV29-1 to TRBJ1-2; D not certain. There are 13 residues in the CDR3. Looked up from germline, CDR1 is SQVTM and CDR2 is ANQGSEA. Trimming stripped 7 bases from V and 0 bases from J, with 12 bases between. CDR3 sequence (DNA): TGCAGCGCCCTAAGCCCAGCTAACTATGGCTACACCTTC. Translated, it gives CSALSPANYGYTF.

This clone was detected many times. The rearrangement uses TRBV25-1 and TRBJ2-1, with D possibly TRBD2 on 5 matching bases. V dropped 0 bases and J dropped 0 bases, with 9 bases sitting between them. The CDR3 totals 16 residues. Germline values: CDR1 MGHDK, CDR2 SYGVNS. The CDR3 DNA sequence: TGTGCCAGCAGTGAATATACCGGGAACTCCTACAATGAGCAGTTCTTC. Translation gives CASSEYTGNSYNEQFF.

CDR3 nucleotides: TGTGCCTGGAGTCAGAGGCCGTGGGCAGGGGTTGGCTACACCTTC. Translating it yields CAWSQRPWAGVGYTF. V usage is TRBV30 and J usage is TRBJ1-2, with D possibly being TRBD1 (6 bases). Germline V lookup: CDR1 GTSNPN, CDR2 SVGIG (reference sequence). Trimming pared 2 bases from V and 7 bases from J, leaving 20 bases between. CDR3 length: 15 residues.

The V gene is TRBV2, the J gene TRBJ2-2; 7 positions agree with TRBD1. This CDR3 spans 16 amino acids. Trimming removed 3 bases from V and 5 bases from J; junction bases left unmatched: 9. CDR1 is SNHLY and CDR2 is FYNNEI in the germline V gene. The CDR3 DNA reads TGTGCCAGCAGTGATAGGGGGCTCCGGGAAACCGGGGAGCTGTTTTTT. Amino acid sequence: CASSDRGLRETGELFF.